By frequency in the sample, the clone carrying this T cell receptor beta chain is medium-sized. Its specificity is not known. General study findings and limits: Tumor Tregs overlapped most with tumor, then blood, naive CD4+ cells.

TCRdb reprocessed the 5' RACE reads via MiXCR and lists one record per CDR3 protein. The sample lists fewer than 8,500 distinct CDR3 sequences, about 40% seen once, with 6.6% in the top ten. Material: tumor-infiltrating memory CD4+ T cells sorted from the breast tumor. The subset: memory CD4+ T cells, CD4+CD45RO+CD25-. The TCR sequence derives from a female donor with breast cancer.

DNA of the CDR3: TGCAGTGCCCCTAGCGGGGGCCTCCAAGAGACCCAGTACTTC. Protein product: CSAPSGGLQETQYF. V and J are TRBV20-1 and TRBJ2-5; 10 bases align to TRBD2. The J segment lost 1 base and the V segment lost 6 bases, leaving 5 bases of the junction unmatched. Germline-derived CDR1 and CDR2 are DFQATT and SNEGSKA (reference sequence). The CDR3 spans 14 residues.